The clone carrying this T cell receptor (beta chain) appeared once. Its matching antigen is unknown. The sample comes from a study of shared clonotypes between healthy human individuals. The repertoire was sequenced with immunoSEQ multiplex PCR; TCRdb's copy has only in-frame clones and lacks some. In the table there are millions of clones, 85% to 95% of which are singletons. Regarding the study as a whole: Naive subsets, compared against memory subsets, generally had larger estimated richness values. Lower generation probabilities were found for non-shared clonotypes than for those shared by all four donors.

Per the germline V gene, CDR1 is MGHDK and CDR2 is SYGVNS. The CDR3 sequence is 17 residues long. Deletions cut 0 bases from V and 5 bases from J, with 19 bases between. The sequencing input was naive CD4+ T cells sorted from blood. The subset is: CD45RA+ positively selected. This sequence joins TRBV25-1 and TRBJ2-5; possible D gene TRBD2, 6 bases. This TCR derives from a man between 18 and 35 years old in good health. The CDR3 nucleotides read TGTGCCAGCAGTGAATATCTGAGCGGGCTTTACTGGGAGACCCAGTACTTC. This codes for CASSEYLSGLYWETQYF.